This TCR beta chain was recorded in a study of blood T cell repertoires in COVID-19. Study as a whole: Samples taken during acute and convalescent COVID-19 were collected in the United States, Italy and Spain. T cells, B-cell-depleted T cells, or PBMCs provided the cDNA or gDNA that served as material.

Deletions cut 3 bases from V and 3 bases from J, with 7 bases between. CDR3 length: 13 residues. CDR1 is MRHNA and CDR2 is SNTAGT in the germline V gene. This clone appeared once. Here immunoSEQ multiplex PCR was the method, and the copy in TCRdb shows in-frame clones only, minus some. The sample yields about 190,000 clones, more than 60% seen once. The sequence derives from a man in his fifties or sixties who had recovered from COVID-19. The source material was peripheral blood. The genes are TRBV6-4 and TRBJ2-3, with a tentative D call TRBD1 (5 bases). The CDR3 DNA follows: TGTGCCAGCAGTGAGAAGGGGACAGATACGCAGTATTTT. This translates into CASSEKGTDTQYF.